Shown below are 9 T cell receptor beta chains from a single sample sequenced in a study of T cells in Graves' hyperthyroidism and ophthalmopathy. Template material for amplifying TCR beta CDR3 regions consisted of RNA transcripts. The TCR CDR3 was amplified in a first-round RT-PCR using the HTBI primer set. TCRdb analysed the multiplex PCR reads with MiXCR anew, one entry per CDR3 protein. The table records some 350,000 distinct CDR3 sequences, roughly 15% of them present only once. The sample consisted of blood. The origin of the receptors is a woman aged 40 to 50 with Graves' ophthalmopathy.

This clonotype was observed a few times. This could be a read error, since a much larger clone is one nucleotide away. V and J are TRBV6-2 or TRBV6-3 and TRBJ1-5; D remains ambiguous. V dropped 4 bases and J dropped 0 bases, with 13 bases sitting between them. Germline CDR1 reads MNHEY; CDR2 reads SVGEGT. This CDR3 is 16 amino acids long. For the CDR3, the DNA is TGTGCCAGCAGTTTTCTTCCCGGGATTAGCAATCAGCCCCAGCATTTT. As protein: CASSFLPGISNQPQHF.

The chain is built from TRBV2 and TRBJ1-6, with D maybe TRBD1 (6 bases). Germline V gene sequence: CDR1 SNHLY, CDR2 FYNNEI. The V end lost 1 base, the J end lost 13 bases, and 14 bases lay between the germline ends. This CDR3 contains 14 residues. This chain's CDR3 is CASSEVGDTQPLHF. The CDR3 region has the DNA TGTGCCAGCAGTGAAGTGGGGGACACTCAGCCCCTCCACTTT.

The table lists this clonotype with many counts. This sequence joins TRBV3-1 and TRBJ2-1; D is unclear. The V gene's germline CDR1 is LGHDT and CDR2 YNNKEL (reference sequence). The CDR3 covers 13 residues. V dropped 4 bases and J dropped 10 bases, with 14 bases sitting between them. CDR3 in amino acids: CASSPKTWLEQFF. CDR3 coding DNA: TGTGCCAGCAGCCCTAAGACTTGGTTGGAGCAGTTCTTC.

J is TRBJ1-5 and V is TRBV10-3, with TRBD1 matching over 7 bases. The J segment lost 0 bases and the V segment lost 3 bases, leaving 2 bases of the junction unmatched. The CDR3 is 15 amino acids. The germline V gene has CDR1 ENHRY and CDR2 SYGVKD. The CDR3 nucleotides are TGTGCCATCAGTGATTCAGGGGGTAGCAATCAGCCCCAGCATTTT. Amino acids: CAISDSGGSNQPQHF.

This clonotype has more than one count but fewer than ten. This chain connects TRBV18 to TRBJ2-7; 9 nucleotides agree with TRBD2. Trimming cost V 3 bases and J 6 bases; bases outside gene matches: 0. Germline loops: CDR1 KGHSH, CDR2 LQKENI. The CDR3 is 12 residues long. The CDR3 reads CASSPRGGEQYF. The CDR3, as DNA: TGTGCCAGCTCACCGCGGGGGGGCGAGCAGTACTTC.

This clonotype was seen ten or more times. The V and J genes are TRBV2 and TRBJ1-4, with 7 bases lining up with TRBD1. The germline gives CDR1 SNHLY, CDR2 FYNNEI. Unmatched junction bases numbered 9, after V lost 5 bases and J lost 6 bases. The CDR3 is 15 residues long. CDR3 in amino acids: CASSSIRGSHEKLFF. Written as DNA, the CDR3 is TGTGCCAGCAGTTCTATCAGGGGGAGTCATGAAAAACTGTTTTTT.

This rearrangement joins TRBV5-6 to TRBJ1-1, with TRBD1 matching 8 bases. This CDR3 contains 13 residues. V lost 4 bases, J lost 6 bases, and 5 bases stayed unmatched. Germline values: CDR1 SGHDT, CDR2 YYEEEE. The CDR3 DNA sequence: TGTGCCAGCAGCAGGGACAGGCTACCTGAAGCTTTCTTT. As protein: CASSRDRLPEAFF.

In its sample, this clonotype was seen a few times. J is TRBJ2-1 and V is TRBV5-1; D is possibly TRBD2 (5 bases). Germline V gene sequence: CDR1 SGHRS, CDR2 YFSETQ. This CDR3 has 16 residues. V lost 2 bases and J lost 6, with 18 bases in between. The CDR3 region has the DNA TGCGCCAGCAGCTTACCTCTAGCTACAAGCGGCAATGAGCAGTTCTTC. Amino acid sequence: CASSLPLATSGNEQFF.

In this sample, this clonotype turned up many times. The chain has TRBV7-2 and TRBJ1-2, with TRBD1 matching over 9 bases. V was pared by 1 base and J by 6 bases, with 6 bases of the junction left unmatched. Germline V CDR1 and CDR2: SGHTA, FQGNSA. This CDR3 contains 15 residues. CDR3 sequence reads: CASSLDSGTGNGYTF. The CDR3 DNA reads TGTGCCAGCAGCTTAGACTCAGGGACAGGGAATGGCTACACCTTC.